The clone carrying this T cell receptor (beta chain) has a count of ten or more. Its target is not known. The source of the sample is a study of regulatory T cells in long-lasting Graves disease. Time point reported: persistent/refractory GD, antithyroid drugs over 5 years with positive TRAb. Scientists built the TCR library using RNA that was extracted from PBMCs. The CDR3 consists of 14 residues. V dropped 6 bases and J dropped 5 bases, with 17 bases sitting between them. Germline V gives CDR1 MNHNS, CDR2 SASEGT. The study's findings and limits: Whereas nearly 1,000 public clonotypes were shared by new patients, persistent patients shared more, at some 2,500. Newly diagnosed Graves' patients had higher TCR diversity than persistent ones. Thyroid tissue was not sampled; only peripheral blood was. Accuracy was perhaps lowered by the small sample size.

Relying on iRepertoire HTBI primers and Arm-PCR of CDR3 regions, the team built TCR beta libraries. Each CDR3 protein is one row after TCRdb ran MiXCR on the multiplex PCR reads. The sample includes approximately 470,000 distinct CDR3 sequences, around 21% of them seen just once. The input for sequencing was peripheral blood mononuclear cells (PBMCs), taken when the disease was refractory, from a patient treated with antithyroid drugs. The chain carries TRBV6-1 and TRBJ2-7; D may be TRBD1 or TRBD2 (5 bases each). This TCR derives from a female donor with Graves disease. CDR3 nucleotides: TGTGCCAGCAGCCCCGGGGCGGGTTTCAACGAGCAGTACTTC. Its translation is CASSPGAGFNEQYF.